This note documents a single T cell receptor (beta chain) sequence. Under the authors' procedure: Amplified reference gene primers provided the basis for estimating nucleated cell counts. Sequenced by immunoSEQ multiplex PCR; TCRdb stores in-frame clones only, minus some. The V and J calls and the clone size are those of that table, but D and trimming were determined from the DNA. The sample contains 140,000 or so clones, around three quarters of which appear only once. This specimen comes from a study of blood T cell repertoires in COVID-19. Whole-study context: Acute-phase and convalescent COVID-19 samples originated in the United States, Italy and Spain. Sources were T cells, B-cell-depleted T cells, or PBMCs; the material itself was cDNA or gDNA.

Trimming removed 6 bases from V and 4 bases from J, with 16 bases in between. CDR3 size: 16 residues. The germline gives CDR1 MDHEN, CDR2 SYDVKM. The TCR originated in a man aged 50-59 years with acute or convalescent COVID-19. This chain joins TRBV28 and TRBJ2-6; D may be TRBD1 (5 bases). The sample consisted of peripheral blood. The chain's CDR3 is CASRPAGSAGANVLTF. The CDR3 coding sequence is TGTGCCAGCAGACCCGCAGGGTCGGCGGGGGCCAACGTCCTGACTTTC.